Sequencing of this T cell receptor beta chain was carried out in a study of T cells in Graves' hyperthyroidism and ophthalmopathy. Overall study context: Any treatment followed the collection of peripheral blood at initial diagnosis.

No progression to ophthalmopathy during 18 months of follow-up defined stable disease. RNA transcripts provided the source from which TCR beta CDR3 regions were amplified. First-round RT-PCR with HTBI primers amplified the TCR CDR3 region. One entry per CDR3 protein results from TCRdb running MiXCR on the multiplex PCR reads. The top ten clones hold 30% to 35% of a sample with approximately 420,000 distinct CDR3 sequences, under 15% of them seen once. This clonotype occurred a few times. J was trimmed by 6 bases and V by 8 bases; bases with no gene match: 8. CDR3 size: 13 residues. CDR1 is MDHEN, CDR2 SYDVKM, per germline.

Sample: blood. This clonotype was sampled from a woman between 25 and 40 years old with Graves' hyperthyroidism. The genes are TRBV28 and TRBJ1-2; 8 nucleotides line up with TRBD1. The DNA for the CDR3 is TGTGCCAGCGGCCTCGGACAGGGAAATGGCTACACCTTC. Translation gives CASGLGQGNGYTF.